This entry describes one TCR beta chain. Its specific antigen is unknown. No qualities accompany the bases; no much larger clone lies one base away. The data were produced on an Illumina HiSeq 2500. Quantitative 5'-RACE with molecular barcodes was used to prepare TCR beta libraries. From the authors' description of their analysis: To identify disease-linked TCR variants, a new computational method was used, one built on a probabilistic model of VDJ rearrangement. TCRdb's own reprocessing of the public reads used fastp at Q25 and MiXCR and kept productive beta chains. Identical CDR3 protein sequences are pooled into one entry, listed with their most common genes and DNA. TCRdb's processing, not the study's, gives the V and J calls here. The sample profile shows fewer than 250,000 distinct CDR3 sequences; approximately 10% of them were found once. The ten largest clones represent over 20% of the sample.

Trimming takes 3 bases off V and 2 bases off J; junction bases not matched to a gene: 3. The CDR3 covers 15 residues, taking in both the cysteine and the phenylalanine. Here the CDR3 DNA is all that survives: 45 bases in frame from base 1. This specimen belongs to a study of CD8 T cells in ankylosing spondylitis (dated by TCRdb to the late 2010s). Notes on the research overall: The study set out to find disease-linked TCR variants by profiling T cell receptor beta repertoires in ankylosing spondylitis patients and healthy donors. Peripheral blood was sampled, and synovial fluid was also collected from ankylosing spondylitis patients. The full study cohort comprised 25 ankylosing spondylitis patients and some 110 healthy donors.

Overall results and qualifications from the work: Some TCR beta motif variants had previously been reported in synovial fluid and blood of reactive arthritis patients, which suggested common disease-initiation mechanisms. According to the report, matched synovial fluid samples from ankylosing spondylitis patients were significantly enriched for the disease-linked clones. Blood from ankylosing spondylitis patients appeared to be characterized by a TCR beta motif composed of eight highly homologous amino acid variants. The disease-linked clones showed a CD8+ phenotype and occurred at relatively low frequencies in peripheral blood.

This TCR derives from a male donor with ankylosing spondylitis or in good health (not recorded which). The chain couples TRBV12-3 or TRBV12-4 to TRBJ2-3, with 9 junctional bases fitting TRBD2. Sequencing used blood, either unsorted or a sorted T cell fraction (not recorded which). The nucleotides are TGTGCCAGCAGTTTGCGGGGGGGATACACAGATACGCAGTATTTT. Its amino acids are CASSLRGGYTDTQYF.